The 26 T cell receptor beta chains below come from one sample, sequenced in a study of T-cell memory formation after mild COVID-19 (dated by TCRdb to the early 2020s). Library prep was done by 5' RACE. The sequencing machine was an Illumina NovaSeq 6000. The public reads were reanalyzed by TCRdb: fastp trimming at Q25, MiXCR alignment, in-frame beta chains only. Each entry merges the rows of one CDR3 protein and shows their most common DNA and genes. Here the sample has 300,000 or so distinct CDR3 sequences; under 20% occur a single time. The biggest ten clones account for roughly 24% of the sample. The sequencing input was PBMCs or a T cell subset sorted from them (not recorded which). Source of these receptors: a man younger than 35 who had mild COVID-19 (a few samples of this study predate the infection). The sample titles of this study are shuffled in the database, so cell type and time point are left out; the donor was told from shared clones.

This clonotype has more than one count but fewer than ten. This chain joins TRBV7-9 and TRBJ2-1; 8 nucleotides agree with TRBD1. V was clipped by 5 bases and J by 12 bases; unmatched bases: 12. Germline V lookup: CDR1 SEHNR, CDR2 FQNEAQ (reference sequence). The CDR3 totals 14 residues. The CDR3 DNA follows: TGTGCCAGCAGCCCGACCTGGGCCGGGACAGGGCAGTTCTTC. It encodes CASSPTWAGTGQFF.

This clonotype was seen only once. This chain links TRBV12-2 with TRBJ1-5; the table gives TRBD1 as D, unverified against the DNA. TRBV12-2 is noted as a pseudogene. CDR3 length equals 18 residues. The CDR3 region has the DNA TGTGCAAGTCGCTTAGGAAGCAGGGCGCGTTTTCGGTACCAGCCCCAGCATTTT. Translation gives CASRLGSRARFRYQPQHF.

The V gene is TRBV7-6, the J gene TRBJ2-2; 8 nucleotides match TRBD2. Trimming at V came to 2 bases and at J to 7 bases, leaving 9 bases not matched to a gene. Germline V CDR1 and CDR2: SGHVS, FNYEAQ. CDR3 length equals 16 residues. CDR3 in DNA: TGTGCCAGCAGCTTAAGTAGCGGGGTGATGAACGGGGAGCTGTTTTTT. This sequence encodes CASSLSSGVMNGELFF.

The chain is built from TRBV2 and TRBJ1-2; D not resolved. The V and J ends lost 5 bases and 8 bases respectively, with 15 bases between them. The CDR3 covers 13 residues. Germline lookup yields CDR1 SNHLY and CDR2 FYNNEI. The CDR3 protein is CASSYGPGTGYTF. The CDR3 region has the DNA TGTGCCAGCAGTTACGGGCCCGGTACAGGCTACACCTTC. The whole variable domain, remainder taken from reference TRBV2 and TRBJ1-2, is EPEVTQTPSHQVTQMGQEVILRCVPISNHLYFYWYRQILGQKVEFLVSFYNNEISEKSEIFDDQFSVERPDGSNFTLKIRSTKLEDSAMYFCASSYGPGTGYTFGSGTRLTVV.

The J gene is TRBJ2-7, the V gene TRBV18; D ambiguous. V lost 6 bases and J lost 3, with 9 bases in between. Germline values: CDR1 KGHSH, CDR2 LQKENI. The CDR3 consists of 12 residues. CDR3 DNA sequence: TGTGCCAGCTCCCAAGGACGCTACGAGCAGTACGTC. Residues: CASSQGRYEQYV.

This clonotype was counted ten times or more. The chain has TRBV11-1 and TRBJ2-3; D is perhaps TRBD1 (6 bases). Per the germline V gene, CDR1 is SGHAT and CDR2 is FQDESV (reference sequence). The V end was cut by 3 bases, the J end by 4 bases, with 8 bases between. The CDR3 has 13 residues. CDR3 DNA: TGTGCCAGCAGCTTGGGACAAGCAGATACGCAGTATTTT. The encoded protein is CASSLGQADTQYF.

In its sample, this clonotype was seen a few times. The chain carries TRBV7-7 and TRBJ2-5; 11 positions agree with TRBD2. V dropped 5 bases and J dropped 5; count of bases not matched to a gene: 4. Germline values: CDR1 SSHAT, CDR2 FNYEAQ (reference sequence). The CDR3 has 14 amino acids. The chain's CDR3 is CASSHSGGEETQYF. CDR3 coding DNA: TGTGCCAGCAGCCATAGCGGGGGGGAGGAGACCCAGTACTTC.

This clonotype turned up a few times. This chain joins TRBV12-3 or TRBV12-4 and TRBJ1-5, with TRBD1 as a possible D gene (5 bases). The V end lost 3 bases, the J end lost 5 bases, and 11 bases lay between the germline ends. The CDR3 is 14 amino acids. CDR3 sequence (DNA): TGTGCCAGCAGTTTTTTTGGGGGTTATCAGCCCCAGCATTTT. Amino acids: CASSFFGGYQPQHF.

The sample holds a few counts of this clonotype. The rearrangement joins TRBV2 to TRBJ1-5; D might be TRBD1 (6 bases). The CDR3 is 14 amino acids. The germline V gene has CDR1 SNHLY and CDR2 FYNNEI. The V end was cut by 7 bases, the J end by 2 bases, with 12 bases between. CDR3 region: CASKEQGGNQPQHF. The CDR3 coding sequence is TGTGCCAGCAAGGAACAGGGAGGCAATCAGCCCCAGCATTTT.

Only a few counts were recorded for this clonotype. The CDR3 here is CASSLLFGPGKETQYF. CDR3 in DNA: TGTGCCAGCAGCTTACTATTCGGGCCAGGAAAAGAGACCCAGTACTTC. This chain uses TRBV11-2 with TRBJ2-5; D call uncertain. CDR3 length: 16 amino acids. V lost 2 bases and J lost 3, with 16 bases in between. CDR1 and CDR2 from the germline V gene are SGHAT and FQNNGV.

V and J are TRBV5-1 and TRBJ2-1; 12 bases are a match to TRBD1. This CDR3 has 15 amino acids. Looked up from germline, CDR1 is SGHRS and CDR2 is YFSETQ. After removal of 4 bases from V and 8 bases from J, the junction contained 7 bases not matched to a gene. The CDR3: CASSPGTGGAYEQFF. The CDR3 bases are TGCGCCAGCAGCCCCGGGACAGGGGGCGCGTATGAGCAGTTCTTC.

This chain connects TRBV11-1 to TRBJ2-1, with 13 bases that match TRBD2. The germline V gene has CDR1 SGHAT and CDR2 FQDESV (reference sequence). The CDR3 consists of 15 residues. V was pared by 8 bases and J by 6 bases, with 7 bases of the junction left unmatched. The chain's CDR3 is CASAFGLAGANEQFF. The CDR3 bases are TGTGCCAGCGCCTTTGGACTAGCGGGGGCCAATGAGCAGTTCTTC.

The chain joins TRBV6-5 to TRBJ2-2; unclear D gene. CDR1 is MNHEY, CDR2 SVGAGI, per germline. The CDR3 sequence is 15 residues long. V was pared by 1 base and J by 1 base, with 7 bases between. For the CDR3, the DNA is TGTGCCAGCAGTTACTTCGTAGGGAACACCGGGGAGCTGTTTTTT. Translation: CASSYFVGNTGELFF.

The chain combines TRBV2 with TRBJ2-5; TRBD1 aligns across 7 bases. The V gene's germline CDR1 is SNHLY and CDR2 FYNNEI. This CDR3 is built from 13 residues. The trim removed 5 bases at V and 1 base at J, leaving 1 base unmatched. The CDR3 sequence: CASSYRGQETQYF. In DNA, the CDR3 is TGTGCCAGCAGTTACAGGGGCCAAGAGACCCAGTACTTC.

This clonotype turned up a few times. The rearrangement uses TRBV6-5 and TRBJ2-3, with 10 bases lining up with TRBD1. The length of the CDR3 is 15 residues. Trimming took 7 bases from V and 2 from J; bases not matched to a gene: 6. Germline CDR1 MNHEY, CDR2 SVGAGI. The CDR3 protein is CASTQTGGNTDTQYF. The CDR3 region has the DNA TGTGCCAGCACCCAGACAGGGGGCAACACAGATACGCAGTATTTT.

This clonotype turned up a few times. The chain links TRBV5-6 to TRBJ2-5; D is undetermined. The length of the CDR3 is 13 residues. CDR1 and CDR2 from the germline V gene are SGHDT and YYEEEE. V lost 0 bases and J 5 bases, leaving 8 bases between the germline ends. The CDR3 region is CASSLGWFETQYF. The CDR3 coding sequence is TGTGCCAGCAGCTTGGGATGGTTCGAGACCCAGTACTTC.

This clonotype was seen only a few times. V is TRBV4-1 and J is TRBJ1-4; 7 positions match TRBD1. Germline assignment: CDR1 MGHRA and CDR2 YSYEKL. V lost 7 bases to trimming and J lost 0 bases; unmatched junction nucleotides: 14. The CDR3 covers 18 residues. DNA for the CDR3: TGCGCCAGCACCGAGGACAGGAGAGCCTTGGCAACTAATGAAAAACTGTTTTTT. It codes for CASTEDRRALATNEKLFF.

The table lists this clonotype with many counts. J is TRBJ2-3 and V is TRBV4-1; possibly TRBD1 for D (6 bases). CDR3 size: 19 residues. Germline V gives CDR1 MGHRA, CDR2 YSYEKL. V lost 0 bases and J 2 bases, leaving 21 bases between the germline ends. CDR3 bases: TGCGCCAGCAGCCAAGAAGCCCCCCAGGGACAAGGACCCACAGATACGCAGTATTTT. Its protein is CASSQEAPQGQGPTDTQYF.

In its sample, this clonotype was seen many times. The CDR3 coding sequence is TGTGCCAGCAGCCCGGACAGGAGTAATGAAAAACTGTTTTTT. Protein sequence: CASSPDRSNEKLFF. The chain links TRBV7-2 to TRBJ1-4; 7 positions agree with TRBD1. Germline lookup yields CDR1 SGHTA and CDR2 FQGNSA. The junction had 4 bases not matched to a gene; V was cut back by 5 bases and J by 4 bases. The length of the CDR3 is 14 residues. Full variable domain (rest looked up from reference TRBV7-2 and TRBJ1-4): GAGVSQSPSNKVTEKGKDVELRCDPISGHTALYWYRQSLGQGLEFLIYFQGNSAPDKSGLPSDRFSAERTGGSVSTLTIQRTQQEDSAVYLCASSPDRSNEKLFFGSGTQLSVL.

This clonotype was picked up many times. The V and J genes are TRBV20-1 and TRBJ2-3, with 8 bases identical to TRBD2. Germline trimming cut 5 bases from V and 2 bases from J; bases unmatched to any gene: 15. The CDR3 is 17 amino acids. In germline, CDR1 is DFQATT, CDR2 SNEGSKA (reference sequence). CDR3 bases: TGCAGTGCTCCGAGCTTGGGGGAGCGGGGGACCACAGATACGCAGTATTTT. Translated, it gives CSAPSLGERGTTDTQYF.

This clonotype has a handful of counts. The chain carries TRBV5-1 and TRBJ2-1; D unresolved. V lost 4 bases and J lost 6, with 5 bases in between. Germline V CDR1 and CDR2: SGHRS, YFSETQ. The CDR3 is 11 residues long. CDR3 residues: CASSQSNEQFF. CDR3 bases: TGCGCCAGCAGCCAGTCCAATGAGCAGTTCTTC.

The CDR3 loop reads CASSQPYRGREKLFF. CDR3 DNA sequence: TGCGCCAGCAGCCAGCCGTACAGGGGGCGGGAAAAACTGTTTTTT. The chain uses TRBV4-1 and TRBJ1-4; 9 bases fit TRBD1. Losses at the gene ends were 3 bases for V and 8 bases for J; bases not matched to a gene: 7. Per germline, CDR1 MGHRA and CDR2 YSYEKL. CDR3 length: 15 amino acids.

This clonotype was counted between two and nine times. The J gene is TRBJ1-4, the V gene TRBV9; D is possibly TRBD1 (5 bases). CDR1 and CDR2 (germline): SGDLS, YYNGEE. This CDR3 contains 14 residues. V was cut by 0 bases and J by 8 bases, with 11 bases left in between. CDR3 in DNA: TGTGCCAGCAGCGTAGGGACATCGAACGAAAAACTGTTTTTT. It is translated as CASSVGTSNEKLFF.

This clonotype was recorded a few times. The chain links TRBV20-1 to TRBJ2-4; D not resolved. The germline V gene encodes CDR1 DFQATT and CDR2 SNEGSKA (reference sequence). The CDR3 is 14 amino acids. The CDR3 region has the DNA TGCAGCGCCCCCGAGGCGCTAGCCAAAAACATTCAGTACTTC. This sequence encodes CSAPEALAKNIQYF.

This clonotype was counted between two and nine times. The J gene is TRBJ2-3, the V gene TRBV10-3, with D perhaps TRBD2 (7 bases). V gave up 6 bases and J gave up 1 base, with 17 bases separating them. Germline lookup yields CDR1 ENHRY and CDR2 SYGVKD. The CDR3 extends over 16 amino acids. The CDR3 loop is CAISVKGGGRTDTQYF. As DNA, the CDR3 is TGTGCCATCAGCGTCAAGGGGGGGGGCCGCACAGATACGCAGTATTTT.

This clonotype was seen more than once but under ten times. Here the CDR3 reads CASSQDVTDTQYF. The CDR3 bases are TGTGCCAGCAGTCAGGACGTCACAGATACGCAGTATTTT. This rearrangement joins TRBV2 to TRBJ2-3; unclear D gene. Germline-derived CDR1 and CDR2 are SNHLY and FYNNEI. CDR3 length equals 13 residues. V dropped 5 bases and J dropped 2 bases, with 8 bases sitting between them.